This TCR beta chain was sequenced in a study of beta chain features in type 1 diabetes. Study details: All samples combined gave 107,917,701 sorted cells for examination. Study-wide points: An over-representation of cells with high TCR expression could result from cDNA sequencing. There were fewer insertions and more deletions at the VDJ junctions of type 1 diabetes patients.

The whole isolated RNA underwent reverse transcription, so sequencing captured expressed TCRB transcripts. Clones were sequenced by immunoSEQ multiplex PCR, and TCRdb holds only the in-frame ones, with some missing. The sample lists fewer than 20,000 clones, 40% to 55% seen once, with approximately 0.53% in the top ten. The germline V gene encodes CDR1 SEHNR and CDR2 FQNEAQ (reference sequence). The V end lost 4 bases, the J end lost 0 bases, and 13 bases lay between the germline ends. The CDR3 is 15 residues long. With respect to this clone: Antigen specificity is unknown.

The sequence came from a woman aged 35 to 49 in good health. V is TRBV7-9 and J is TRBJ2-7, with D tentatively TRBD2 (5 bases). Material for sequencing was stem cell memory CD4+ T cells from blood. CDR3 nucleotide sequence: TGTGCCAGCAGCTACGGGCCGGGGAGCTCCTACGAGCAGTACTTC. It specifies CASSYGPGSSYEQYF.